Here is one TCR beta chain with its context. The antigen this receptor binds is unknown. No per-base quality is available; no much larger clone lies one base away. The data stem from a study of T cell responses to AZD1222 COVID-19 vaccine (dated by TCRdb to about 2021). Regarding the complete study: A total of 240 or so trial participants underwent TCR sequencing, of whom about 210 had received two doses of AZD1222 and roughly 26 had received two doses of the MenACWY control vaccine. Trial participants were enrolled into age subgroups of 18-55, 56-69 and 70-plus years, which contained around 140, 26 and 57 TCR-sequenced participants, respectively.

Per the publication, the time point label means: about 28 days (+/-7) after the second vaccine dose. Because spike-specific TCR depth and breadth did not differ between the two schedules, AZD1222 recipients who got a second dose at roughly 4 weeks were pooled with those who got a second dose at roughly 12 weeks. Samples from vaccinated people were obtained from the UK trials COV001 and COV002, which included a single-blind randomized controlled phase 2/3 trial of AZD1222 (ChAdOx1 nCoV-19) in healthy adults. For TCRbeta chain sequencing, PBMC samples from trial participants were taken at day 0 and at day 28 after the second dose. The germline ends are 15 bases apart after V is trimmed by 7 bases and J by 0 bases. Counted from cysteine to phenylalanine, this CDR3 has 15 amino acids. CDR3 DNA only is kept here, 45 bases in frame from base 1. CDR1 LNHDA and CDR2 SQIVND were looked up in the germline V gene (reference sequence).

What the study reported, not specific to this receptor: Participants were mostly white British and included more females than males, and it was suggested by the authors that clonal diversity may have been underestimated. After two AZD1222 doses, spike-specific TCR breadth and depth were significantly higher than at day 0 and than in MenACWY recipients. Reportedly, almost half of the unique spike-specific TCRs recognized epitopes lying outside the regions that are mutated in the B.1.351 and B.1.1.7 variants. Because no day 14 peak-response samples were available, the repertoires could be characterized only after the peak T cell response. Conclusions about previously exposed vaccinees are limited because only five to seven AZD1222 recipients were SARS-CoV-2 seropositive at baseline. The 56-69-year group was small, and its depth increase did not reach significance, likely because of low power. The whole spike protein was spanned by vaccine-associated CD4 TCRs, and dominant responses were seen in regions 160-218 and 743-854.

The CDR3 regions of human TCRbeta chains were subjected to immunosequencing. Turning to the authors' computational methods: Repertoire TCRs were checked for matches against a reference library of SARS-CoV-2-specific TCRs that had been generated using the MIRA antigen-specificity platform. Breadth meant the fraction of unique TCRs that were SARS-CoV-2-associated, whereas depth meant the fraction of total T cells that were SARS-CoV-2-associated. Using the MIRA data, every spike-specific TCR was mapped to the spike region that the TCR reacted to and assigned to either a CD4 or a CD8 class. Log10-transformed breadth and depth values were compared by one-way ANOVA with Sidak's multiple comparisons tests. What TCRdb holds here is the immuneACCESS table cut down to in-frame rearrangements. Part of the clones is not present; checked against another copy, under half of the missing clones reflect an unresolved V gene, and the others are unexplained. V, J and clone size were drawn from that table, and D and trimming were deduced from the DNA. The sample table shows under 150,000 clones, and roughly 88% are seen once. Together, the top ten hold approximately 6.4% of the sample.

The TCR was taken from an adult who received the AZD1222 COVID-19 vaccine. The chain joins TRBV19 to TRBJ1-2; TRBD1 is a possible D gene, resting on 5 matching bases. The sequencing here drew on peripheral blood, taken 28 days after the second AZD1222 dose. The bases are TGTGCCAGTACCCCCTCTCCGGGGGCTAACTATGGCTACACCTTC. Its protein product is CASTPSPGANYGYTF.